This is a list of T cell receptor beta chains from one sample in a study of read filtering for tumor transcriptome and immune sequencing. TCRdb called the reads again in MiXCR, with one record for every CDR3 protein. This table holds around 140,000 distinct CDR3 sequences, approximately 13% found once. Sequencing was carried out using a population of CD138-negative cells sorted from bone marrow. The receptors stem from a donor at least 40 years old with multiple myeloma. Each CDR3 is given with its conserved first and last residue. A D gene is named only where the DNA matches it firmly. Some rows have no size entry. The others give once, few or many, or a class for an expanded clone.

j_call: TRBJ2-5; d_call: -; v_call: TRBV7-2; clone_size: -; cdr3_nt: TGTGCCAGCACCCACGGGAGCGGGCAAGAGACCCAGTACTTC; cdr3_aa: CASTHGSGQETQYF
j_call: TRBJ1-5; d_call: -; v_call: TRBV6-2/TRBV6-3; clone_size: few; cdr3_nt: TGTGCCAGCAGTTACCGATTCTACAGGGATGGCCAGCCCCAGCATTTT; cdr3_aa: CASSYRFYRDGQPQHF
j_call: TRBJ1-1; d_call: -; v_call: TRBV15; clone_size: many; cdr3_nt: TGTGCCACCAGCAGCCTGGACGGGCCGAACACTGAAGCTTTCTTT; cdr3_aa: CATSSLDGPNTEAFF
j_call: TRBJ2-1; d_call: TRBD2; v_call: TRBV7-8; clone_size: many; cdr3_nt: TGTGCCAGCAGCCCGGGGGGACTAGCGAACTACAATGAGCAGTTCTTC; cdr3_aa: CASSPGGLANYNEQFF
j_call: TRBJ2-1; d_call: -; v_call: TRBV7-9; clone_size: many; cdr3_nt: TGTGCCAGCAGCTTAGGGCAGGGGGCTTTTAGCGGGGGCTCCTACAATGAGCAGTTCTTC; cdr3_aa: CASSLGQGAFSGGSYNEQFF
j_call: TRBJ2-7; d_call: -; v_call: TRBV15; clone_size: few; cdr3_nt: TGTGCCACCAGCAGAGATAGACACGGCCTCTCCTACGAGCAGTACTTC; cdr3_aa: CATSRDRHGLSYEQYF
j_call: TRBJ2-1; d_call: TRBD2; v_call: TRBV11-3; clone_size: many; cdr3_nt: TGTGCCAGCAGCTTACGGACTAGCGGAACCTACAATGAGCAGTTCTTC; cdr3_aa: CASSLRTSGTYNEQFF
j_call: TRBJ1-5; d_call: TRBD1; v_call: TRBV7-8; clone_size: many; cdr3_nt: TGTGCCAGCAGCCGCTCGACAGGGGCTACTCAGCCCCAGCATTTT; cdr3_aa: CASSRSTGATQPQHF
j_call: TRBJ2-4; d_call: -; v_call: TRBV7-9; clone_size: many; cdr3_nt: TGTGCCAGCAGCTTAGCGGGAGGACCCAAAAACATTCAGTACTTC; cdr3_aa: CASSLAGGPKNIQYF
j_call: TRBJ1-4; d_call: -; v_call: TRBV7-3; clone_size: many; cdr3_nt: TGTGCCAGCAGCTTAACTGGGGGGACTAATGAAAAACTGTTTTTT; cdr3_aa: CASSLTGGTNEKLFF
j_call: TRBJ1-5; d_call: -; v_call: TRBV12-3/TRBV12-4; clone_size: -; cdr3_nt: TGTGCCAGCAGTTTATCAGGGTATCAGCCCCAGCATTTT; cdr3_aa: CASSLSGYQPQHF
j_call: TRBJ2-2; d_call: -; v_call: TRBV12-3/TRBV12-4; clone_size: many; cdr3_nt: TGTGCCAGCAGTTTCGGGGTGGCCGGGGAGCTGTTTTTT; cdr3_aa: CASSFGVAGELFF
j_call: TRBJ2-1; d_call: -; v_call: TRBV7-9; clone_size: many; cdr3_nt: TGTGCCAGCAGCTTAGGGGGCCAGTACAATGAGCAGTTCTTC; cdr3_aa: CASSLGGQYNEQFF
j_call: TRBJ2-1; d_call: -; v_call: TRBV4-1; clone_size: many; cdr3_nt: TGCGCCAGCAGCCAAGATCGACACAATGAGCAGTTCTTC; cdr3_aa: CASSQDRHNEQFF
j_call: TRBJ2-2; d_call: -; v_call: TRBV28; clone_size: many; cdr3_nt: TGTGCCAGCAAGGTCTGGTCGAACACCGGGGAGCTGTTTTTT; cdr3_aa: CASKVWSNTGELFF
j_call: TRBJ2-1; d_call: TRBD2; v_call: TRBV4-1; clone_size: -; cdr3_nt: TGCGCCAGCAGTCAAGATGTAGTGGGAGGGCTCTCCCTGCGCGTGATCTTC; cdr3_aa: CASSQDVVGGLSLRVIF
j_call: TRBJ2-1; d_call: TRBD2; v_call: TRBV6-1; clone_size: many; cdr3_nt: TGTGCCAGCAGTGATCGCGGGAGGTACAATGAGCAGTTCTTC; cdr3_aa: CASSDRGRYNEQFF
j_call: TRBJ2-1; d_call: -; v_call: TRBV3-1; clone_size: many; cdr3_nt: TGTGCCAGCAGCCAAGTCCCGGACAGTGAGCAGTTCTTC; cdr3_aa: CASSQVPDSEQFF
j_call: TRBJ1-5; d_call: TRBD1; v_call: TRBV6-1; clone_size: many; cdr3_nt: TGTGCCAGCAGTGAGGAGACAGGGGTGAAACAGCCCCAGCATTTT; cdr3_aa: CASSEETGVKQPQHF
j_call: TRBJ1-5; d_call: -; v_call: TRBV19; clone_size: few; cdr3_nt: TGTGCCAGTAGTTGGGTCAATCAGCCCCAGCATTTT; cdr3_aa: CASSWVNQPQHF
j_call: TRBJ2-7; d_call: -; v_call: TRBV29-1; clone_size: many; cdr3_nt: TGCAGCGCCCGGACAGACTACGAGCAGTACTTC; cdr3_aa: CSARTDYEQYF
j_call: TRBJ2-1; d_call: -; v_call: TRBV10-3; clone_size: many; cdr3_nt: TGTGCCATCAGTGGAGGTAGCGCCGAGCAGTTCTTC; cdr3_aa: CAISGGSAEQFF
j_call: TRBJ2-2; d_call: TRBD2; v_call: TRBV24-1; clone_size: many; cdr3_nt: TGTGCCACCAGTGATTTGAGGAGCGGGAGCTATGCCGGGGAGCTGTTTTTT; cdr3_aa: CATSDLRSGSYAGELFF
j_call: TRBJ2-1; d_call: TRBD2; v_call: TRBV7-2; clone_size: -; cdr3_nt: TGTGCCAGCAGCCATGCCGGGACTAGCTCGTTCAATGAGCAGTTCTTC; cdr3_aa: CASSHAGTSSFNEQFF
j_call: TRBJ2-3; d_call: -; v_call: TRBV6-2/TRBV6-3; clone_size: -; cdr3_nt: TGTGCCAGCAGATATACGTTAGCCCGACTCCTTCTAGATACGCTGTATTTT; cdr3_aa: CASRYTLARLLLDTLYF
j_call: TRBJ2-3; d_call: -; v_call: TRBV5-1; clone_size: many; cdr3_nt: TGCGCCAGCAGCTCCCTCGGGAGTGGTACAGATACGCAGTATTTT; cdr3_aa: CASSSLGSGTDTQYF
j_call: TRBJ2-5; d_call: TRBD2; v_call: TRBV18; clone_size: many; cdr3_nt: TGTGCCAGCTCACCGCTCGGACTAGCGGACCAAGAGACCCAGTACTTC; cdr3_aa: CASSPLGLADQETQYF
j_call: TRBJ2-1; d_call: -; v_call: TRBV9; clone_size: -; cdr3_nt: TGTGCCAGATTCTTAGCGGAAAGCTCCTACAATGAGCAGTTCTTC; cdr3_aa: CARFLAESSYNEQFF
j_call: TRBJ2-1; d_call: TRBD2; v_call: TRBV10-3; clone_size: many; cdr3_nt: TGTGCCATCAACCCGACTAGCGGTGGTTCCTACAATGAGCAGTTCTTC; cdr3_aa: CAINPTSGGSYNEQFF
j_call: TRBJ1-1; d_call: -; v_call: TRBV4-1; clone_size: few; cdr3_nt: TGCGCCAGCAGCCAACCACTACTCAGGACTGAAGCTTTCTTT; cdr3_aa: CASSQPLLRTEAFF
j_call: TRBJ2-5; d_call: -; v_call: TRBV7-3; clone_size: -; cdr3_nt: TGTGCCAGCCCAGCGAGGAGCCCTCAAGAGACCCAGTACTTC; cdr3_aa: CASPARSPQETQYF
j_call: TRBJ2-7; d_call: -; v_call: TRBV10-1; clone_size: many; cdr3_nt: TGCGCCAGCAGTGAGTCGGGACCTCGCGGCGAGCAGTACTTC; cdr3_aa: CASSESGPRGEQYF
j_call: TRBJ2-2; d_call: -; v_call: TRBV24-1; clone_size: few; cdr3_nt: TGTGCCATCTCCGGGGGAGGCACCGGGGAGCTGTTTTTT; cdr3_aa: CAISGGGTGELFF
j_call: TRBJ1-2; d_call: TRBD1; v_call: TRBV29-1; clone_size: -; cdr3_nt: TGCAGCGTCGATGACAGGGGAGGCTATGGCTACACCTTC; cdr3_aa: CSVDDRGGYGYTF
j_call: TRBJ2-4; d_call: -; v_call: TRBV19; clone_size: -; cdr3_nt: TGTGCCAGTAATCAGGGAGGTGGAAACATTCAGTACTTC; cdr3_aa: CASNQGGGNIQYF
j_call: TRBJ2-7; d_call: -; v_call: TRBV20-1; clone_size: -; cdr3_nt: TGCAGTGCTGGCCTCCGGGATTCAAACTCTAAAACCTACGAGCAGTACTTC; cdr3_aa: CSAGLRDSNSKTYEQYF
j_call: TRBJ2-2; d_call: TRBD2; v_call: TRBV12-5; clone_size: -; cdr3_nt: TGTGCTAGTGGTTTAGTAGCGGGAGTCACCGGGGAGCTGTTTTTT; cdr3_aa: CASGLVAGVTGELFF
j_call: TRBJ2-7; d_call: -; v_call: TRBV5-1; clone_size: many; cdr3_nt: TGCGCCAGCAGCTTGGACGGGGACGAGCAGTACTTC; cdr3_aa: CASSLDGDEQYF
j_call: TRBJ2-1; d_call: TRBD1; v_call: TRBV20-1; clone_size: many; cdr3_nt: TGCAGTGCTATAACAGGGGGCTCCTACAATGAGCAGTTCTTC; cdr3_aa: CSAITGGSYNEQFF
j_call: TRBJ2-6; d_call: -; v_call: TRBV20-1; clone_size: many; cdr3_nt: TGCAGTGCTAGAGGAGGGGCCAACGTCCTGACTTTC; cdr3_aa: CSARGGANVLTF
j_call: TRBJ2-2; d_call: -; v_call: TRBV7-9; clone_size: many; cdr3_nt: TGTGCCAGCAGCGACTTCGGAAACGGGGAGCTGTTTTTT; cdr3_aa: CASSDFGNGELFF